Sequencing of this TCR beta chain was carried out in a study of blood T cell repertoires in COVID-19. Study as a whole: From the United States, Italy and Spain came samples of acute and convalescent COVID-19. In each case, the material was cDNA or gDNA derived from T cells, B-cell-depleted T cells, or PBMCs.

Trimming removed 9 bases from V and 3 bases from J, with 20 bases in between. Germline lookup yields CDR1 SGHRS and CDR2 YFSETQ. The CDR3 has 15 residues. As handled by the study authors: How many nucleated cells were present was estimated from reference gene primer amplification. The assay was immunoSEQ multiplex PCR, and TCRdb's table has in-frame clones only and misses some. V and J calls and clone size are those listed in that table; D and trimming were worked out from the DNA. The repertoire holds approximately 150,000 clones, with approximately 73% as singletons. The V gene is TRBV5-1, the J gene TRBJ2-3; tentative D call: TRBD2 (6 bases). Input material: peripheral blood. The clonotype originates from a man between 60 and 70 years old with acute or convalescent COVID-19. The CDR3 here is CATSRFGSGTDTQYF. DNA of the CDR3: TGCGCCACCAGTCGTTTCGGGAGTGGGACAGATACGCAGTATTTT.